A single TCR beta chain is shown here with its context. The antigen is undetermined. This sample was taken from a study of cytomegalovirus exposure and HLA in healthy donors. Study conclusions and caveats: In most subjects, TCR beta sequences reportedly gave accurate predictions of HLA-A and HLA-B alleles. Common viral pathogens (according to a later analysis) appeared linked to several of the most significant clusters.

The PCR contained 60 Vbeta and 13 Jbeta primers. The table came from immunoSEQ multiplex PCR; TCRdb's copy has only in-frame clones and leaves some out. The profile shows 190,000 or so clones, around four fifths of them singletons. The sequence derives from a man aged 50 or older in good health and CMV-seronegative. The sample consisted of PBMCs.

In DNA form, the CDR3 reads TGTGCCAGCGAGAAGCGGGAGCAGTACGAGCAGTACTTC. Residues: CASEKREQYEQYF. V usage is TRBV28 and J usage is TRBJ2-7; 8 nucleotides agree with TRBD2. The germline V gene has CDR1 MDHEN and CDR2 SYDVKM. V lost 8 bases, J lost 4 bases, and 7 bases stayed unmatched. This CDR3 has 13 residues. Full variable domain (rest looked up from reference TRBV28 and TRBJ2-7): DVKVTQSSRYLVKRTGEKVFLECVQDMDHENMFWYRQDPGLGLRLIYFSYDVKMKEKGDIPEGYSVSREKKERFSLILESASTNQTSMYLCASEKREQYEQYFGPGTRLTVT.